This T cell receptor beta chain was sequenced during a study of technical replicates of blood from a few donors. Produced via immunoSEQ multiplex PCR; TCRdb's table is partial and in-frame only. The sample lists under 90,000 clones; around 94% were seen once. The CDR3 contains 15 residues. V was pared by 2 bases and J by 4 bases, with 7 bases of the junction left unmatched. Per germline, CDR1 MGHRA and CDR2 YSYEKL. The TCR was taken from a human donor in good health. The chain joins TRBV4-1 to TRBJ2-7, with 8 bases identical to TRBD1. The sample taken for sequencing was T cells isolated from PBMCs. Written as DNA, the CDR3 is TGCGCCAGCAGCCAACCCGACAGGGGACAATACGAGCAGTACTTC. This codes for CASSQPDRGQYEQYF.